The 30 T cell receptor beta chains presented below share a single source sample, sequenced in a study of blood T cell repertoires in COVID-19. Profiled with immunoSEQ multiplex PCR; TCRdb holds only in-frame clones, not every one. This sample has some 330,000 clones; roughly 90% occur once, and the top ten carry about 3.9%. The sample comprised peripheral blood. These receptor sequences come from a woman aged 50 to 60 with active or convalescent COVID-19.

CDR3 DNA: TGTGCCAGCAGTTTAGGTTGGGAGACTGAAGCTTTCTTT. Its translation: CASSLGWETEAFF. The rearrangement links TRBV12-3 or TRBV12-4 to TRBJ1-1, with no clear D. CDR3 size: 13 residues. The V and J ends lost 1 base and 5 bases respectively, with 8 bases between them.

This sequence joins TRBV7-3 and TRBJ2-7; 9 nucleotides line up with TRBD1. This CDR3 region has 14 residues. The junction had 7 bases not matched to a gene; V was cut back by 4 bases and J by 6 bases. From germline, CDR1 is SGHTA and CDR2 FQGTGA. This CDR3 reads CASSSGTGFGEQYF. The DNA of the CDR3 is TGTGCCAGCAGCTCGGGGACAGGGTTCGGCGAGCAGTACTTC. Together with reference TRBV7-3 and TRBJ2-7, the CDR3 gives the full variable domain: GAGVSQTPSNKVTEKGKYVELRCDPISGHTALYWYRQSLGQGPEFLIYFQGTGAADDSGLPNDRFFAVRPEGSVSTLKIQRTERGDSAVYLCASSSGTGFGEQYFGPGTRLTVT.

The chain joins TRBV19 to TRBJ2-5; 9 nucleotides agree with TRBD1. The germline V gene has CDR1 LNHDA and CDR2 SQIVND (reference sequence). The CDR3 is 14 residues long. V dropped 5 bases and J dropped 4; count of bases not matched to a gene: 5. The CDR3 DNA reads as TGTGCCAGTAGTCCCACGGACAGGGGAGAGACCCAGTACTTC. Translating gives CASSPTDRGETQYF.

The CDR3 DNA follows: TGTGCCAGCAGACTCTCAGGGGAGAGCTATGGCTACACCTTC. It yields the protein CASRLSGESYGYTF. The chain has TRBV6-5 and TRBJ1-2; possibly TRBD1 for D (6 bases). The CDR3 is made up of 14 amino acids. Deletions cut 6 bases from V and 4 bases from J, with 15 bases between. Per germline, CDR1 MNHEY and CDR2 SVGAGI.

This rearrangement joins TRBV6-2 or TRBV6-3 to TRBJ1-5; 7 bases agree with TRBD1. The CDR3 is 13 amino acids. The germline gives CDR1 MNHEY, CDR2 SVGEGT. The V gene end was trimmed by 5 bases and the J gene end by 5 bases; junction bases not matched to a gene: 3. The CDR3 DNA is TGTGCCAGCAGTGGACAGGCCCATCAGCCCCAGCATTTT. Translated: CASSGQAHQPQHF.

V and J are TRBV7-9 and TRBJ1-1, with TRBD1 matching over 9 bases. With V trimmed by 5 bases and J by 2 bases, 9 bases remained unmatched. The CDR3 extends over 16 amino acids. Germline CDR1 is SEHNR and CDR2 is FQNEAQ (reference sequence). The CDR3 region is CASSTGQGIVNTEAFF. The CDR3 DNA reads TGTGCCAGCAGCACCGGACAGGGGATAGTAAACACTGAAGCTTTCTTT.

The rearrangement joins TRBV5-1 to TRBJ2-2; D not resolved. The CDR3 spans 14 residues. Trimming cost V 1 base and J 4 bases, with 8 bases left between them. Germline V lookup: CDR1 SGHRS, CDR2 YFSETQ. The CDR3 nucleotides are TGCGCCAGCAGCTTGAATATACTCACCGGGGAGCTGTTTTTT. Translation gives CASSLNILTGELFF.

The genes are TRBV4-2 and TRBJ2-1, with 10 bases aligning to TRBD1. CDR1 is LGHNA, CDR2 YNFKEQ, per germline. V gave up 1 base and J gave up 3 bases; unmatched junction bases: 6. This CDR3 region has 17 residues. In DNA form, the CDR3 reads TGTGCCAGCAGCCAAGTGGTTGGGACAGGGGTCTACAATGAGCAGTTCTTC. This codes for CASSQVVGTGVYNEQFF.

The chain links TRBV10-2 to TRBJ1-2; D is unclear. Trimming pared 3 bases from V and 2 bases from J, leaving 7 bases between. The CDR3 totals 13 residues. Looked up from germline, CDR1 is WSHSY and CDR2 is SAAADI. In DNA, the CDR3 is TGCGCCAGCAGTGACCAGGCGAACTATGGCTACACCTTC. Translating gives CASSDQANYGYTF.

The chain carries TRBV3-1 (or the pseudogene TRBV3-2) and TRBJ1-5; D call uncertain. Germline CDR1 LGHDT, CDR2 YNNKEL (reference sequence). Trimming left V 1 base short and J 0 bases short, with 7 bases between. There are 15 residues in the CDR3. The DNA of the CDR3 is TGTGCCAGCAGCCAAGGGCAGGATAGCAATCAGCCCCAGCATTTT. As protein: CASSQGQDSNQPQHF.

This clone was found once. The J gene is TRBJ1-1, the V gene TRBV3-1 (or the pseudogene TRBV3-2); TRBD1 agrees at 10 bases. The trim removed 4 bases at V and 4 bases at J, leaving 6 bases unmatched. The CDR3 is 15 residues long. Germline V gives CDR1 LGHDT, CDR2 YNNKEL (reference sequence). In nucleotides, the CDR3 is TGTGCCAGCAGCCCTCAGACAGGGGGCAGCACTGAAGCTTTCTTT. Amino acid sequence: CASSPQTGGSTEAFF.

The chain links TRBV29-1 to TRBJ2-3, with TRBD2 matching over 8 bases. The CDR3 totals 12 residues. V lost 4 bases and J lost 12; bases outside the gene matches: 9. Germline values: CDR1 SQVTM, CDR2 ANQGSEA. CDR3 sequence (DNA): TGCAGCGTTGGTTATCGGGGGGGGCCACAGTATTTT. Translated, it gives CSVGYRGGPQYF.

The chain's CDR3 is CARNLMGNTEAFF. The CDR3 region has the DNA TGCGCCAGGAACCTCATGGGCAACACTGAAGCTTTCTTT. V and J are TRBV10-1 and TRBJ1-1; unclear D gene. CDR3 length: 13 residues. V was clipped by 9 bases and J by 2 bases, with 13 bases between them. Germline lookup yields CDR1 WNHNN and CDR2 SYGVQD (reference sequence).

The V call is TRBV3-1 (or the pseudogene TRBV3-2), the J call TRBJ1-2; D is undetermined. Germline CDR1 and CDR2: LGHDT and YNNKEL (reference sequence). The CDR3 has 13 amino acids. V lost 0 bases and J 7 bases, leaving 9 bases between the germline ends. The CDR3 loop is CASSQDRVLGYTF. In DNA, the CDR3 is TGTGCCAGCAGCCAAGACCGGGTGCTTGGCTACACCTTC.

This chain uses TRBV18 with TRBJ1-2; no reliable D call. The germline CDR1 and CDR2 sequences are KGHSH and LQKENI. V dropped 2 bases and J dropped 7 bases, with 14 bases sitting between them. The CDR3 is 14 residues long. The CDR3 loop reads CASSPGAGIGGYTF. The CDR3 DNA reads as TGTGCCAGCTCACCAGGTGCGGGGATAGGTGGCTACACCTTC.

V and J are TRBV14 and TRBJ1-1; 9 bases align to TRBD1. Trimming at V came to 0 bases and at J to 0 bases, leaving 17 bases not matched to a gene. In germline, CDR1 is SGHDN, CDR2 FVKESK. This CDR3 has 21 residues. The DNA of the CDR3 is TGTGCCAGCAGCCAAGATTCCGAAACCTGGACAGGGGTACTTATGAACACTGAAGCTTTCTTT. Translation: CASSQDSETWTGVLMNTEAFF.

The rearrangement uses TRBV6-1 and TRBJ1-5; TRBD1 might be the D (6 bases). Germline V gene lookup returns CDR1 MNHNS and CDR2 SASEGT. The CDR3 runs 14 residues. V lost 3 bases, J lost 5 bases, and 11 bases lay in between. CDR3 coding DNA: TGTGCCAGCAGTGACCTGACAGGCGATCAGCCCCAGCATTTT. Its protein product is CASSDLTGDQPQHF.

The chain carries TRBV7-2 and TRBJ2-4, with D maybe TRBD2 (6 bases). The germline V gene has CDR1 SGHTA and CDR2 FQGNSA. Between the trimmed V and J ends, which lost 2 bases and 9 bases, there was a span of 17 bases. The CDR3 sequence is 15 residues long. The DNA for the CDR3 is TGTGCCAGCAGCTTAAACTTAGCAGGAGGGCGCATTCAGTACTTC. This sequence encodes CASSLNLAGGRIQYF. Full variable domain (remainder filled in from reference TRBV7-2 and TRBJ2-4): GAGVSQSPSNKVTEKGKDVELRCDPISGHTALYWYRQSLGQGLEFLIYFQGNSAPDKSGLPSDRFSAERTGGSVSTLTIQRTQQEDSAVYLCASSLNLAGGRIQYFGAGTRLSVL.

This clone was seen once. The chain combines TRBV15 with TRBJ1-4; TRBD1 might be the D (5 bases). The CDR3 sequence is 16 residues long. The germline V gene has CDR1 LNHNV and CDR2 YYDKDF (reference sequence). V lost 3 bases and J lost 8, with 19 bases in between. Here the CDR3 DNA reads TGTGCCACCAGCAGGGTCGGGGGGGGTGGTAACGAAAAACTGTTTTTT. Protein: CATSRVGGGGNEKLFF.

The chain joins TRBV7-3 to TRBJ2-1; 8 nucleotides line up with TRBD2. Germline V gene data show CDR1 as SGHTA and CDR2 as FQGTGA. V gave up 5 bases and J gave up 7 bases; unmatched junction bases: 7. The CDR3 is 14 amino acids. The CDR3 sequence is CASSASGGRNEQFF. CDR3 coding DNA: TGTGCCAGCAGCGCCTCGGGGGGGCGGAATGAGCAGTTCTTC.

The chain employs TRBV18 and TRBJ2-5; TRBD2 agrees at 7 bases. CDR1 and CDR2 from the germline V gene are KGHSH and LQKENI. The CDR3 loop spans 12 amino acids. Trimming cost V 4 bases and J 9 bases; bases outside gene matches: 5. CDR3 in amino acids: CASSQDGRSQYF. DNA for the CDR3: TGTGCCAGCTCACAAGACGGGAGGTCCCAGTACTTC.

V usage is TRBV6-5 and J usage is TRBJ1-1, with D perhaps TRBD1 (5 bases). CDR3 size: 11 residues. Germline assignment: CDR1 MNHEY and CDR2 SVGAGI. Deletions cut 9 bases from V and 8 bases from J, with 13 bases between. CDR3 in amino acids: CASRGLTEAFF. CDR3 nucleotide sequence: TGTGCCAGTAGGGGCCTAACCGAAGCTTTCTTT.

This clone was recorded only once. This chain uses TRBV9 with TRBJ2-1; D is undetermined. Germline V lookup: CDR1 SGDLS, CDR2 YYNGEE. This CDR3 spans 13 amino acids. Between the trimmed V and J ends, which lost 3 bases and 9 bases, there was a span of 13 bases. The CDR3 DNA sequence: TGTGCCAGCAGCGCTTGGGCCGTCAGTGAGCAGTTCTTC. Amino acid sequence: CASSAWAVSEQFF.

The V gene is TRBV18, the J gene TRBJ2-1; TRBD2 matches at 8 bases. Germline trimming cut 5 bases from V and 7 bases from J; bases unmatched to any gene: 10. CDR3 size: 15 residues. Germline CDR1 is KGHSH and CDR2 is LQKENI. The CDR3 DNA sequence: TGTGCCAGCTCAATGACTAGCGCCCTTTTTAATGAGCAGTTCTTC. This translates into CASSMTSALFNEQFF.

The chain combines TRBV5-1 with TRBJ2-5; TRBD2 matches at 10 bases. J was trimmed by 2 bases and V by 4 bases; bases with no gene match: 11. The CDR3 is 17 residues long. CDR1 and CDR2 from the germline V gene are SGHRS and YFSETQ. This chain's CDR3 is CASSAGRLAGHQETQYF. The CDR3 coding sequence is TGCGCCAGCAGCGCCGGAAGACTAGCGGGCCATCAAGAGACCCAGTACTTC.

Details on this clone: Sequence at one end of the junction differs from germline and may be a read error. The chain carries TRBV3-1 (or the pseudogene TRBV3-2) and TRBJ2-5; TRBD2 agrees at 12 bases. The germline V gene encodes CDR1 LGHDT and CDR2 YNNKEL (reference sequence). The CDR3 is 16 residues long. For the CDR3, the DNA is TGTGCCAGCAGCCAAGGGACTAGCGGGACCTCGAGAGGAGGGGACTTC. Translated: CASSQGTSGTSRGGDF.

The rearrangement links TRBV5-8 to TRBJ2-1; the match to TRBD2 covers 10 bases. V gave up 5 bases and J gave up 12 bases; unmatched junction bases: 14. The germline V gene encodes CDR1 SGHTS and CDR2 YDEGEE. The CDR3 covers 15 residues. This CDR3 is CASRGRASGSWVQFF. The CDR3 DNA reads as TGTGCCAGCAGAGGTAGAGCTAGCGGGAGTTGGGTGCAGTTCTTC.

The chain joins TRBV29-1 to TRBJ2-5; possible D gene TRBD1, 5 bases. V shed 4 bases and J shed 5 bases, with 17 bases lying between them. The CDR3 has 14 amino acids. The germline CDR1 and CDR2 sequences are SQVTM and ANQGSEA. CDR3 loop: CSVGGRAEIETQYF. The CDR3 coding sequence is TGCAGCGTTGGGGGCAGGGCCGAAATTGAGACCCAGTACTTC.

V usage is TRBV6-5 and J usage is TRBJ2-5; the match to TRBD1 covers 8 bases. Germline V gene data show CDR1 as MNHEY and CDR2 as SVGAGI. V dropped 0 bases and J dropped 5; count of bases not matched to a gene: 2. The CDR3 has 14 amino acids. CDR3 nucleotide sequence: TGTGCCAGCAGTTACTCCCGACAGGGGGAGACCCAGTACTTC. It encodes CASSYSRQGETQYF.

This chain uses TRBV5-4 with TRBJ2-7, with 12 bases lining up with TRBD2. Trimming cost V 5 bases and J 2 bases; bases outside gene matches: 11. In germline, CDR1 is SGHNT, CDR2 YYREEE (reference sequence). The CDR3 extends over 17 amino acids. The CDR3 is CASSSGRTSGNPYEQYF. For the CDR3, the DNA is TGTGCCAGCAGTTCTGGGCGGACTAGCGGGAACCCCTACGAGCAGTACTTC.